Each of the 30 T cell receptor beta chains below was sequenced from the same sample in a study of T-cell memory formation after mild COVID-19. TCRdb re-derived calls from the 5' RACE reads in MiXCR, one entry per CDR3 protein. The repertoire consists of about half a million distinct CDR3 sequences, with 15% to 20% occurring once and the leading ten covering roughly 12%. Material for sequencing was PBMCs or a T cell subset sorted from them (not recorded which). These TCRs come from an adult woman who had mild COVID-19 (a few samples of this study predate the infection). Cell type and time point are not known.

A few counts support this clonotype. The rearrangement uses TRBV15 and TRBJ2-3, with a possible D match to TRBD2 (6 bases). This CDR3 has 12 residues. Trimming shortened V by 1 base and J by 8 bases, and 7 bases separated the two germline ends. The germline V gene encodes CDR1 LNHNV and CDR2 YYDKDF (reference sequence). Here the CDR3 DNA reads TGTGCCACCAGCAGAGTGGGGGGTACGCAGTATTTT. Translated, it gives CATSRVGGTQYF.

Details on this clonotype: Compared with germline, one end of the junction differs, possibly owing to a read error. The chain links TRBV7-3 to TRBJ2-3, with TRBD1 matching 8 bases. CDR3 length: 15 amino acids. Germline-derived CDR1 and CDR2 are SGHTA and FQGTGA. The CDR3 nucleotides read TGTGCCAGCAGCCTAACCGGACAGGGCTCTGATACGCAGTATTTT. This encodes CASSLTGQGSDTQYF.

The chain joins TRBV2 to TRBJ1-1; a possible D gene is TRBD1 (6 bases). The V and J ends lost 6 bases and 3 bases respectively, with 14 bases between them. There are 14 residues in the CDR3. Germline V lookup: CDR1 SNHLY, CDR2 FYNNEI. CDR3 DNA: TGTGCCAGCAGCCTACAGGGAACGTACACTGAAGCTTTCTTT. Protein: CASSLQGTYTEAFF.

This clonotype was recorded many times. The chain uses TRBV5-1 and TRBJ2-7; either TRBD1 or TRBD2 may supply D (6 bases each). Trimming removed 9 bases at V and 3 bases at J, with 13 bases between. The CDR3 sequence is 12 residues long. CDR1 SGHRS and CDR2 YFSETQ come from the germline V gene. As DNA, the CDR3 is TGCGCCACCTCCAAGGGGGGCTACGAGCAGTACTTC. Residues: CATSKGGYEQYF.

This clonotype was observed a handful of times. The J gene is TRBJ2-5, the V gene TRBV5-1; tentatively, D is TRBD1 or TRBD2 (5 bases each). The CDR3 loop spans 14 amino acids. CDR1 is SGHRS and CDR2 is YFSETQ in the germline V gene. Trimming removed 0 bases at V and 0 bases at J, with 6 bases between. The CDR3 spells CASSLVGDQETQYF. CDR3 coding DNA: TGCGCCAGCAGCTTGGTGGGGGACCAAGAGACCCAGTACTTC.

This clonotype was counted between two and nine times. The CDR3 DNA is TGTGCCAGCAGCCGCAGACAGGGGGAAGTCTACGAGCAGTACTTC. Amino acids: CASSRRQGEVYEQYF. V and J are TRBV7-9 and TRBJ2-7; 9 positions agree with TRBD1. V shed 5 bases and J 3 bases; nucleotides not matched to a gene: 8. The CDR3 is 15 amino acids. Germline V gives CDR1 SEHNR, CDR2 FQNEAQ (reference sequence). Drawing the rest from reference TRBV7-9 and TRBJ2-7, the complete variable domain is DTGVSQNPRHKITKRGQNVTFRCDPISEHNRLYWYRQTLGQGPEFLTYFQNEAQLEKSRLLSDRFSAERPKGSFSTLEIQRTEQGDSAMYLCASSRRQGEVYEQYFGPGTRLTVT.

This clonotype was seen repeatedly, ten times or more. The chain couples TRBV5-1 to TRBJ2-3; D is unresolved. The CDR3 covers 15 residues. V was clipped by 0 bases and J by 5 bases, with 13 bases between them. Germline CDR1 and CDR2: SGHRS and YFSETQ. As DNA, the CDR3 is TGCGCCAGCAGCTTGGTTGTGGTAACGCAAGATACGCAGTATTTT. It specifies CASSLVVVTQDTQYF.

Ten or more counts support this clonotype. V gene TRBV5-6 combines with J gene TRBJ2-2; D assignment may be TRBD1 or TRBD2 (5 bases each). The ends were cut back, 0 bases at V and 6 bases at J, with 15 bases in the middle. The CDR3 consists of 16 residues. The germline gives CDR1 SGHDT, CDR2 YYEEEE. The CDR3 region is CASSLASAWGSGELFF. The CDR3 bases are TGTGCCAGCAGCTTGGCCAGCGCGTGGGGGTCCGGGGAGCTGTTTTTT.

This sequence joins TRBV7-2 and TRBJ2-5; 8 bases line up with TRBD2. With V trimmed by 5 bases and J by 1 base, 6 bases remained unmatched. This CDR3 spans 15 amino acids. Germline V gives CDR1 SGHTA, CDR2 FQGNSA. CDR3 nucleotide sequence: TGTGCCAGCAGCGATAGCGGGGCAAGCCAAGAGACCCAGTACTTC. It translates to CASSDSGASQETQYF.

This chain connects TRBV11-3 to TRBJ2-7; D is uncertain. From germline, CDR1 is SGHNT and CDR2 YENEEA. V gave up 3 bases and J gave up 0 bases, with 9 bases separating them. The CDR3 runs 14 residues. This chain's CDR3 is CASSFASSSYEQYF. Here the CDR3 DNA reads TGTGCCAGCAGCTTCGCCAGTAGCTCCTACGAGCAGTACTTC.

This sequence joins TRBV7-9 and TRBJ1-2; D not resolved. V was clipped by 1 base and J by 4 bases, with 10 bases between them. CDR3 length: 14 amino acids. Germline lookup yields CDR1 SEHNR and CDR2 FQNEAQ (reference sequence). The CDR3, as DNA: TGTGCCAGCAGCTTAGTAGCCGACCTCTATGGCTACACCTTC. The encoded protein is CASSLVADLYGYTF.

This clonotype has just a few counts. The CDR3 coding sequence is TGTGCCAGCAGGCCCTTGGGAGGGGTCGTAATCAATGAGCAGTTCTTC. Encoded protein: CASRPLGGVVINEQFF. This chain joins TRBV6-2 or TRBV6-3 and TRBJ2-1, with 7 bases that match TRBD2. Germline CDR1 reads MNHEY; CDR2 reads SVGEGT. The trim removed 6 bases at V and 6 bases at J, leaving 14 bases unmatched. CDR3 size: 16 residues.

This clonotype has just a few counts. The chain couples TRBV28 to TRBJ2-7; D is possibly TRBD1 (7 bases). This CDR3 is 12 amino acids long. The germline gives CDR1 MDHEN, CDR2 SYDVKM. Trimming removed 6 bases at V and 12 bases at J, with 18 bases between. DNA for the CDR3: TGTGCCAGCAGCCCTGGAGGGGGACAGCTGTACTTC. Its protein product is CASSPGGGQLYF.

This clonotype showed up just a few times. The chain combines TRBV7-2 with TRBJ2-4, with D possibly being TRBD2 (6 bases). CDR1 is SGHTA, CDR2 FQGNSA, per germline. CDR3 length: 17 amino acids. Trimming pared 6 bases from V and 1 base from J, leaving 19 bases between. Written as DNA, the CDR3 is TGTGCCAGCAGTTTCCGGGACTCCGGAGGGGCCAAAAACATTCAGTACTTC. The encoded protein is CASSFRDSGGAKNIQYF.

The chain couples TRBV27 to TRBJ2-1; D possibly corresponds to TRBD2 (5 bases). The CDR3 is made up of 15 amino acids. V lost 6 bases, J lost 7 bases, and 19 bases lay in between. Germline CDR1 is MNHEY and CDR2 is SMNVEV (reference sequence). The CDR3: CASSQARRGSNEQFF. CDR3 DNA sequence: TGTGCCAGCAGCCAAGCGAGAAGAGGGTCGAATGAGCAGTTCTTC.

This chain connects TRBV12-3 or TRBV12-4 to TRBJ1-2, with 7 bases aligning to TRBD1. With 5 bases clipped from V and 6 bases from J, the junction kept 6 bases outside the gene matches. The CDR3 length is 13 residues. The CDR3 DNA follows: TGTGCCAGCAGTGTAGGGGGCCTCGATGGCTACACCTTC. It specifies CASSVGGLDGYTF.

This clonotype was counted only a few times. The DNA of the CDR3 is TGTGCCAGCAGTTTTTTCGGCGCGGCAGATACGCAGTATTTT. This translates into CASSFFGAADTQYF. The rearrangement links TRBV12-3 or TRBV12-4 to TRBJ2-3; D is uncertain. The CDR3 is 14 residues long. Trimming removed 3 bases from V and 4 bases from J, with 11 bases in between.

This clonotype came up a few times. V gene TRBV29-1 combines with J gene TRBJ1-1; 9 nucleotides agree with TRBD1. The CDR3 has 13 amino acids. Germline loops: CDR1 SQVTM, CDR2 ANQGSEA. V lost 7 bases and J lost 1; bases outside the gene matches: 4. CDR3 DNA sequence: TGCAGCGCCCGGGGACAGGGGAACACTGAAGCTTTCTTT. Translated, it gives CSARGQGNTEAFF.

At least ten counts were recorded for this clonotype. J is TRBJ2-2 and V is TRBV3-1; the D is unclear. The CDR3 loop spans 15 amino acids. Trimming left V 0 bases short and J 0 bases short, with 5 bases between. Germline CDR1 and CDR2: LGHDT and YNNKEL (reference sequence). CDR3 amino acids: CASSQDPANTGELFF. The CDR3 DNA follows: TGTGCCAGCAGCCAAGACCCGGCGAACACCGGGGAGCTGTTTTTT.

The CDR3 nucleotides read TGTGCCAGCAGTCGGGGACAGGGGAGGGCAACTAACTATGGCTACACCTTC. Amino acids: CASSRGQGRATNYGYTF. This chain joins TRBV6-6 and TRBJ1-2; 10 positions agree with TRBD1. CDR3 size: 17 residues. CDR1 and CDR2 (germline): MNHNY, SVGAGI (reference sequence). Trimming cost V 5 bases and J 0 bases; bases outside gene matches: 9.

A few counts support this clonotype. CDR3 sequence: CASSRLAANNEQFF. In DNA form, the CDR3 reads TGTGCCAGTAGTCGACTAGCGGCCAACAATGAGCAGTTCTTC. The chain combines TRBV19 with TRBJ2-1; 9 nucleotides match TRBD2. The CDR3 length is 14 residues. J gave up 5 bases and V 5 bases, and 4 bases lay outside the gene matches. Looked up from germline, CDR1 is LNHDA and CDR2 is SQIVND (reference sequence).

This clonotype has more than one count but fewer than ten. This chain connects TRBV14 to TRBJ1-2; D uncertain. CDR3 length: 14 amino acids. The V gene lost 0 bases and the J gene lost 4 bases, with 9 bases spanning the gap. Looked up from germline, CDR1 is SGHDN and CDR2 is FVKESK. The CDR3 protein is CASSQDGRIYGYTF. The CDR3, as DNA: TGTGCCAGCAGCCAAGATGGGAGGATCTATGGCTACACCTTC.

This chain links TRBV5-1 with TRBJ1-4, with 8 bases lining up with TRBD1. This CDR3 comprises 17 residues. Trimming took 4 bases from V and 0 from J; bases not matched to a gene: 8. Germline values: CDR1 SGHRS, CDR2 YFSETQ. CDR3 protein: CASSRRGQGATNEKLFF. The CDR3 bases are TGCGCCAGCAGCAGACGCGGACAGGGAGCAACTAATGAAAAACTGTTTTTT.

This chain connects TRBV5-1 to TRBJ2-3; possibly TRBD1 for D (5 bases). Germline assignment: CDR1 SGHRS and CDR2 YFSETQ. V was cut by 0 bases and J by 4 bases, with 15 bases left in between. This CDR3 spans 16 amino acids. CDR3 sequence: CASSLAGRVVADTQYF. Here the CDR3 DNA reads TGCGCCAGCAGCTTGGCAGGCAGGGTTGTAGCAGATACGCAGTATTTT.

This clonotype was seen ten or more times. The gene calls are TRBV5-1 and TRBJ1-5, with TRBD1 as a possible D gene (5 bases). The CDR3 has 15 residues. The V and J ends lost 0 bases and 9 bases respectively, with 16 bases between them. Germline V lookup: CDR1 SGHRS, CDR2 YFSETQ. The CDR3 loop reads CASSLDGTPLTPQHF. In DNA, the CDR3 is TGCGCCAGCAGCTTGGATGGGACCCCTTTGACGCCCCAGCATTTT.

The rearrangement links TRBV20-1 to TRBJ2-3; 8 positions agree with TRBD1. The CDR3 length is 15 residues. Unmatched junction bases numbered 6, after V lost 3 bases and J lost 1 base. Germline V gene data show CDR1 as DFQATT and CDR2 as SNEGSKA (reference sequence). The CDR3 sequence: CSASWGTGRTDTQYF. CDR3 sequence (DNA): TGCAGTGCTAGTTGGGGGACAGGACGCACAGATACGCAGTATTTT.

This clonotype appeared a few times. The chain recombines TRBV6-1 with TRBJ1-6, with TRBD1 matching over 8 bases. V gave up 11 bases and J gave up 9 bases; unmatched junction bases: 9. CDR1 is MNHNS, CDR2 SASEGT, per germline. This CDR3 is built from 13 residues. DNA of the CDR3: TGTGCCCCGGGACAGGCCCTACCTTCACCCCTCCACTTT. It yields the protein CAPGQALPSPLHF.

V usage is TRBV19 and J usage is TRBJ2-5, with D possibly TRBD1 on 6 matching bases. The CDR3 is 15 residues long. Trimming removed 5 bases from V and 4 bases from J, with 17 bases in between. The germline gives CDR1 LNHDA, CDR2 SQIVND (reference sequence). The CDR3 DNA reads TGTGCCAGTAGTCCAGGGGACGGAGCTGCAGAGACCCAGTACTTC. This codes for CASSPGDGAAETQYF.

This clonotype was observed a handful of times. The V gene is TRBV7-2, the J gene TRBJ1-5; no clear D. V was shortened by 5 bases and J by 2 bases, with 10 bases between the two germline ends. There are 14 residues in the CDR3. CDR1 and CDR2 from the germline V gene are SGHTA and FQGNSA. CDR3 protein: CASSRRGRNQPQHF. The CDR3 DNA reads TGTGCCAGCAGCCGTCGGGGTCGCAATCAGCCCCAGCATTTT.

The chain links TRBV4-2 to TRBJ2-7, with 13 bases that match TRBD2. Germline V lookup: CDR1 LGHNA, CDR2 YNFKEQ. V was pared by 4 bases and J by 5 bases, with 14 bases of the junction left unmatched. The CDR3 length is 18 residues. This chain's CDR3 is CASSLPPGGLAGVDEQYF. The DNA for the CDR3 is TGTGCCAGCAGCCTGCCCCCCGGTGGACTAGCGGGAGTTGACGAGCAGTACTTC.